The present T cell receptor beta chain was sequenced within a study of shared clonotypes between healthy human individuals. The CDR3 is 13 amino acids. Between the trimmed V and J ends, which lost 4 bases and 11 bases, there was a span of 14 bases. Germline CDR1 reads MNHEY; CDR2 reads SVGAGI. The donor cohort consisted entirely of Caucasian adults residing in Nashville, Tennessee. Findings and caveats of the study: Investigators collected only blood, and repertoires in tissues likely differ. Sequencing depth was a factor that was expected to affect clonotype sharing among donors.

Sequenced by immunoSEQ multiplex PCR; TCRdb stores in-frame clones only, minus some. The sample consists of around 510,000 clones, around 77% of them appearing once. In regard to this clone: What it binds is not known.

J is TRBJ1-4 and V is TRBV6-5, with D possibly TRBD1 on 6 matching bases. The sequencing input was PBMCs. The source of this sequence is a woman between 40 and 50 years old in good health. Some clones in this sample may be carry-over from other donors' samples. Here the CDR3 DNA reads TGTGCCAGCAGTTTATACAGGGCTGGGAAACTGTTTTTT. It specifies CASSLYRAGKLFF.